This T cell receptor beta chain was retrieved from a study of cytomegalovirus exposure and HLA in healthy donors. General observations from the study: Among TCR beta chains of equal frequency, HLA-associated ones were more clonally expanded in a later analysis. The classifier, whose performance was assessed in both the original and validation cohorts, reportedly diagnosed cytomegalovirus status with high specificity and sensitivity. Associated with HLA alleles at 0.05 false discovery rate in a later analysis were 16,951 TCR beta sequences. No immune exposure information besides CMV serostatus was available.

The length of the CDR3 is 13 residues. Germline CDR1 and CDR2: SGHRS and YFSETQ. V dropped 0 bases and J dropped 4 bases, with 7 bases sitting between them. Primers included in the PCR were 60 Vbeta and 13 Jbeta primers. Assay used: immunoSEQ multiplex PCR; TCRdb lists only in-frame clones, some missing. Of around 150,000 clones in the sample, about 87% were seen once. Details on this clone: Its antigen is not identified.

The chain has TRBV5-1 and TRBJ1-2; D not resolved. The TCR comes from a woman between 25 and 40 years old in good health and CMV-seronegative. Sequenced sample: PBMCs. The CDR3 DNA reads TGCGCCAGCAGCTTGGGGGCCTTCTATGGCTACACCTTC. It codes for CASSLGAFYGYTF.